This TCR beta chain originates from a study of early T cells in non-severe SARS-CoV-2 infection. Individually, cDNA molecules had unique molecular identifiers attached to them. TCRdb passed the 5' RACE reads through MiXCR, listing each CDR3 protein once. The table records 70,000 or so distinct CDR3 sequences, around 13% of them present only once. The CDR3 has 13 residues. V was clipped by 3 bases and J by 11 bases, with 17 bases between them. From germline, CDR1 is MNHEY and CDR2 SMNVEV (reference sequence). This clonotype has more than one count but fewer than ten. The chain couples TRBV27 to TRBJ2-7; D perhaps matches TRBD2 (6 bases). Sequencing was performed on whole blood. This TCR derives from an adult who was a healthcare worker with PCR-confirmed SARS-CoV-2 infection or an uninfected control (not recorded which). CDR3 sequence: CASSFGDSFGKYF. In nucleotides, the CDR3 is TGTGCCAGCAGTTTCGGGGACTCCTTCGGGAAGTACTTC.